A selection of T cell receptor beta chains follows, all from one sample in a study of human T cells and chemical hapten exposure. In TCRdb, the RACE reads were re-called with MiXCR into one record per CDR3 protein. The sample lists around 190,000 distinct CDR3 sequences, 20% to 25% occurring once. Sample: whole blood, taken in connection with sensitization to the hapten diphenylcyclopropenone (DPC). The receptors shown here come from a woman aged 50 to 65 with alopecia areata. Some clones in this sample may be carry-over from other donors' samples. CDR3s include the opening cysteine and the closing phenylalanine or tryptophan. Not every row has a clone size; where given, it reads once, few, many or a size class.

TRBV6-1	13	TRBJ1-2	-	CAGNDRVIAGYTF
TRBV7-3	16	TRBJ2-3	few	CASSPLAGGATDTQYF
TRBV3-1	15	TRBJ2-7	-	CASSQGLAGAYEQYF
TRBV7-8	16	TRBJ2-5	-	CASAKREGSPKETQYF
TRBV5-1	14	TRBJ2-2	-	CASSRLETTGELFF
TRBV7-2	15	TRBJ1-1	-	CASSPDRDLYTEAFF
TRBV4-2	18	TRBJ2-3	few	CASSRGTSGRGSTDTQYF
TRBV27	15	TRBJ2-1	few	CASSLPPGRAVEQFF
TRBV2	13	TRBJ1-5	many	CASSATENQPQHF
TRBV3-1	15	TRBJ2-7	-	CASSQVTSYTYEQYF
TRBV10-3	14	TRBJ2-1	-	CAISEPGLVGEQFF
TRBV5-1	15	TRBJ2-1	-	CASSLGAALYNEQFF
TRBV25-1	15	TRBJ2-7	few	CASMKEGGGGHEQYF
TRBV20-1	14	TRBJ2-1	-	CSAAGTSGYNEQFF
TRBV10-3	14	TRBJ2-3	few	CANAPGTGGNTQYF
TRBV24-1	15	TRBJ1-4	-	CATSERQGGTEKLFF
TRBV28	15	TRBJ2-7	-	CASSSPGRNSYEQYF
TRBV6-1	15	TRBJ1-2	-	CASIATGRANYGYTF
TRBV7-2	15	TRBJ2-7	-	CASSPSGSGRYEQYF
TRBV4-2	15	TRBJ2-7	-	CASSPRTGGGYEQYF
TRBV25-1	13	TRBJ1-1	few	CASAGQGNTEAFF
TRBV10-3	13	TRBJ1-1	few	CAITSGSGTEAFF
TRBV27	12	TRBJ2-7	-	CASSGSGGEQYF
TRBV7-9	16	TRBJ2-1	-	CASTPFWTSSYNEQFF
TRBV7-9	14	TRBJ1-2	few	CASSLGAVNYGYTF
TRBV4-2	14	TRBJ1-2	few	CASSQDHLTYGYTF